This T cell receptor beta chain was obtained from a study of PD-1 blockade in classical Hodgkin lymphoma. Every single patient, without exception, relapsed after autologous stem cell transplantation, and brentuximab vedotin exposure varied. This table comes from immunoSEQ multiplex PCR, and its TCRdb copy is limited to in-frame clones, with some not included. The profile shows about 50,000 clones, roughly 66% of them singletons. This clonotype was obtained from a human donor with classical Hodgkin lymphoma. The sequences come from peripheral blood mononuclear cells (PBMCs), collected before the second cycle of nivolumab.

CDR3 DNA sequence: TGTGCCAGAAGCCGTTACCTCTTACCCCGGGACCTAAATCAGCCCCAGCATTTT. Translated: CARSRYLLPRDLNQPQHF. The chain is built from TRBV5-3 and TRBJ1-5; the D gene is possibly TRBD1 (5 bases). TRBV5-3 is noted as an ORF with a role that remains uncertain. The CDR3 sequence is 18 residues long. Deletions cut 4 bases from V and 4 bases from J, with 24 bases between.